The rows below give T cell receptor beta chains drawn from one sample of a study of neurological immune-mediated disorders. MiXCR was run by TCRdb on the 5' RACE reads, yielding one entry per CDR3 protein. The top ten clones hold about 1.7% of a sample with about 84,000 distinct CDR3 sequences, about 9.4% of them seen once. The specimen was PBMCs. The receptors were sampled from a man aged 35 to 55 in good health. Each CDR3 is given with its conserved first and last residue. D genes are given only for firm matches. Size is stated for part of the rows, as once, few or many counts, or as a class when the clone is expanded.

d_gene,abundance,v_gene,j_gene,CDR3nt,CDR3aa
NA,many,TRBV5-1,TRBJ2-3,TGCGCCAGCAGCTTGGGGGGCAGCGGCCTTCTGGGGAGCACAGATACGCAGTATTTT,CASSLGGSGLLGSTDTQYF
NA,many,TRBV25-1,TRBJ1-1,TGTGCCAGCACGGTCGACAGACCGGGGGTCGCTGAAGCTTTCTTT,CASTVDRPGVAEAFF
NA,few,TRBV5-1,TRBJ1-5,TGCGCCAGCAACCGGACGGGCCGATTTCAGCCCCAGCATTTT,CASNRTGRFQPQHF
TRBD1,many,TRBV5-1,TRBJ2-1,TGCGCCAGCAGCTTGGGACAGGGCACCTACAATGAGCAGTTCTTC,CASSLGQGTYNEQFF
NA,NA,TRBV6-2/TRBV6-3,TRBJ1-5,TGTGCTAGCAGCTCCAGGAGAGGGCAGCCCCAGCATTTT,CASSSRRGQPQHF
TRBD2,many,TRBV5-1,TRBJ2-5,TGCGCCAGCAGCTTGGCCGGGGACGTGCGGGGGGAGACCCAGTACTTC,CASSLAGDVRGETQYF
NA,NA,TRBV5-1,TRBJ2-4,TGCGCCAGCAGCTTATCCACAGGACCTCTAAACATTCAGTACTTC,CASSLSTGPLNIQYF
NA,NA,TRBV10-3,TRBJ1-1,TGTGCCATCAGCCGGTTGGACCTACAAATCACTGAAGCTTTCTTT,CAISRLDLQITEAFF
TRBD1,many,TRBV7-2,TRBJ2-7,TGTGCCAGCAGCTCGCGGACAGGGACAGCTCACTCCTACGAGCAGTACTTC,CASSSRTGTAHSYEQYF
NA,many,TRBV12-3/TRBV12-4,TRBJ2-7,TGTGCCAGCAGCCCAGAATACAGGGCTGGTCCCTACGAGCAGTACTTC,CASSPEYRAGPYEQYF
NA,many,TRBV5-6,TRBJ2-1,TGTGCCAGCAGCTTGAACGGGTATGAGCAGTTCTTC,CASSLNGYEQFF
NA,once,TRBV29-1,TRBJ1-1,TGCAGCGTTGAAGATGGACTCACTGAAGCTTTCTTT,CSVEDGLTEAFF
TRBD1,many,TRBV19,TRBJ2-7,TGTGCCAGTAAAAACCGGGACAGTTCCTACGAGCAGTACTTC,CASKNRDSSYEQYF
NA,many,TRBV5-5,TRBJ1-2,TGTGCCAGCAGCTTGGCCTTTTGGGACCTTCAGGGGCACTATGGCTACACCTTC,CASSLAFWDLQGHYGYTF
NA,many,TRBV12-3/TRBV12-4,TRBJ1-2,TGTGCCAGCAGTTTAAGGCAGACAGGCGATAACTATGGCTACACCTTC,CASSLRQTGDNYGYTF
TRBD1,many,TRBV12-3/TRBV12-4,TRBJ2-3,TGTGCCAGCGTGACAGGGACCACAGATACGCAGTATTTT,CASVTGTTDTQYF
NA,NA,TRBV6-5,TRBJ2-1,TGTGCCAGCAGTTACTGGACCGGGAGAGGCAATGAGCAGTTCTTC,CASSYWTGRGNEQFF
NA,many,TRBV5-1,TRBJ2-7,TGCGCCAGCAGACGTGGAGCCGCGAGCTCCTACGAGCAGTACTTC,CASRRGAASSYEQYF
NA,many,TRBV12-3/TRBV12-4,TRBJ2-1,TGTGCCAGCAGTCCTACTAAGGGGGAACAGTTCTTC,CASSPTKGEQFF
TRBD1,many,TRBV20-1,TRBJ2-7,TGCAGTGCTAGAGAGGTACAGGGGAATCCTTACGAGCAGTACTTC,CSAREVQGNPYEQYF
NA,many,TRBV15,TRBJ1-2,TGTGCCACCAGCAGAGATCGGCAGACAGAACTGTATGGCTACACCTTC,CATSRDRQTELYGYTF
NA,many,TRBV6-5,TRBJ2-7,TGTGCCAGCACGACCCCCGGCTCCTACGAGCAGTACTTC,CASTTPGSYEQYF
NA,NA,TRBV6-2/TRBV6-3,TRBJ2-2,TGTGCCAGCTCCTACTCCCCCCCGAAGAACACCGGGGAGCTGTTTTTT,CASSYSPPKNTGELFF
NA,NA,TRBV6-4,TRBJ2-7,TGTGCCAGCACCTTTAAGGGGACTTATCGTTTTTTGGACTACGAGCAGTACTTC,CASTFKGTYRFLDYEQYF
NA,many,TRBV7-7,TRBJ2-2,TGTGCCAGCAGCTTAGGCGGGTATTCCGGGGAGCTGTTTTTT,CASSLGGYSGELFF
TRBD1,many,TRBV2,TRBJ2-3,TGTGCCAGCAGTCCCGGGACAGGGGTAACAGATACGCAGTATTTT,CASSPGTGVTDTQYF
NA,few,TRBV2,TRBJ2-7,TGTGCCAGCCAAGCGTTGGGGCCCTACGAGCAGTACTTC,CASQALGPYEQYF
NA,many,TRBV9,TRBJ1-2,TGTGCCAGCACCCGGGGGGAGGGCTACACCTTC,CASTRGEGYTF
TRBD1,many,TRBV5-1,TRBJ2-1,TGCGCCAGCAGCTTGGGAGCCGGACAGGGCAATGAGCAGTTCTTC,CASSLGAGQGNEQFF
TRBD1,once,TRBV12-3/TRBV12-4,TRBJ1-1,TGTGCCAGAAGTTTAACAGGGGGCACGGCTGAAGCTTTCTTT,CARSLTGGTAEAFF
NA,few,TRBV5-1,TRBJ1-2,TGCGCCAGCAGACGGACAGCCAACTATGGCTACACCTTC,CASRRTANYGYTF
TRBD2,many,TRBV6-6,TRBJ2-5,TGTGCCAGCAGTAGACTAGCGGGGTTTGAGACCCAGTACTTC,CASSRLAGFETQYF
NA,few,TRBV10-3,TRBJ2-3,TGTGCCATCAGTGACCACAGGGCCCCAGATACGCAGTATTTT,CAISDHRAPDTQYF
NA,many,TRBV7-2,TRBJ2-5,TGTGCCAGCAGCTTTAATCAAGGATACCAAGAGACCCAGTACTTC,CASSFNQGYQETQYF
NA,few,TRBV5-5,TRBJ2-1,TGTGCCAGCAGCTTATTCGGGGCGAACAATGAGCAGTTCTTC,CASSLFGANNEQFF
NA,many,TRBV5-1,TRBJ2-7,TGCGCCAGCACCAAGTATAGCGGCAACTCCTACGAGCAGTACTTC,CASTKYSGNSYEQYF
NA,NA,TRBV21-1,TRBJ2-1,TGTACCAACAGCAAAGATGGGACTAGCGGCCGCTCCTACAATGAGCAGTTCTTC,CTNSKDGTSGRSYNEQFF
TRBD1,NA,TRBV6-5,TRBJ2-7,TGTGCCACCAGCCCCGGGACAGGGGTCCGCGAGCAGTACTTC,CATSPGTGVREQYF
NA,many,TRBV20-1,TRBJ1-1,TGCAGTGCTAGAGACCACCCCAGGGAGAACACTGAAGCTTTCTTT,CSARDHPRENTEAFF
TRBD2,many,TRBV7-7,TRBJ2-1,TGTGCCAGCAGCTTAGGTGCCCCCCCGGGGGGCAATGAGCAGTTCTTC,CASSLGAPPGGNEQFF
NA,many,TRBV7-2,TRBJ2-1,TGTGCCAGCAGCTCCCGGGGAGGGGGGACCTTAGTCTACAATGAGCAGTTCTTC,CASSSRGGGTLVYNEQFF
NA,many,TRBV12-3/TRBV12-4,TRBJ2-7,TGTGCCAGCAGTCTAACGGGCCTCACTGCCTACGGGCAGTACTTC,CASSLTGLTAYGQYF
TRBD2,many,TRBV5-1,TRBJ2-5,TGCGCCAGCAGCCCCCTGAGGACGGGGGGACAAGAGACCCAGTACTTC,CASSPLRTGGQETQYF
NA,many,TRBV12-3/TRBV12-4,TRBJ2-2,TGTGCCAGCAGTCCCCCTTTAACCGGGGAGCTGTTTTTT,CASSPPLTGELFF
NA,many,TRBV7-9,TRBJ1-4,TGTGCCAGCAGCTCACTGACGAGGGGGGAAAAACTGTTTTTT,CASSSLTRGEKLFF
NA,many,TRBV5-1,TRBJ2-3,TGCGCCAGCAGACGAGAGGACACAGATACGCAGTATTTT,CASRREDTDTQYF
TRBD2,many,TRBV5-1,TRBJ2-1,TGCGCCAGCAGCTTGAAACTAGCGGGAGGGCCCCTGGGGGGCAATGAGCAGTTCTTC,CASSLKLAGGPLGGNEQFF
NA,NA,TRBV14,TRBJ2-3,TGTGCCAGCAGCCGACTATTAACAGGGTCTATCGGAGATACGCAGTATTTT,CASSRLLTGSIGDTQYF
TRBD1,NA,TRBV10-2,TRBJ1-2,TGCGCCACAGGGGGGAGACAGGGACCAGAGGGCTACACCTTC,CATGGRQGPEGYTF
NA,few,TRBV20-1,TRBJ2-1,TGCAGTGCTAGACTACCAGCCGGTAATGAGCAGTTCTTC,CSARLPAGNEQFF
NA,many,TRBV12-3/TRBV12-4,TRBJ2-1,TGTGCCAGCATCACCGGGTTCAGCTCCTACAATGAGCAGTTCTTC,CASITGFSSYNEQFF
NA,many,TRBV20-1,TRBJ2-6,TGCAGTGCTAGAGGCCTGGGCTCTGGGGCCAACGTCCTGACTTTC,CSARGLGSGANVLTF